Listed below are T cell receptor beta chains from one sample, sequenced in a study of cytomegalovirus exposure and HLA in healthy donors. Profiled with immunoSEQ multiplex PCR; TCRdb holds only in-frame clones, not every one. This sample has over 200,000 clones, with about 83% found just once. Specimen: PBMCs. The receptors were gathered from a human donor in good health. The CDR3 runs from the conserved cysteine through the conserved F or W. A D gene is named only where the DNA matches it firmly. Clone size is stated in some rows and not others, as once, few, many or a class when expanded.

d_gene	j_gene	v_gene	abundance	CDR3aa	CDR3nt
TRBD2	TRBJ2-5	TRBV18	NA	CASSPRSGRGQETQYF	TGTGCCAGCTCCCCCCGAAGCGGGAGAGGCCAAGAGACCCAGTACTTC
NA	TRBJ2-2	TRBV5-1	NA	CASSSDGGTGELFF	TGCGCCAGCAGCTCGGACGGAGGGACCGGGGAGCTGTTTTTT
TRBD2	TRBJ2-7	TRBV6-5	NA	CASSYLAGELYEQYF	TGTGCCAGCAGTTACTTAGCGGGAGAACTCTACGAGCAGTACTTC
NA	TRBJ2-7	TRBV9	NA	CASSPGGYEQYF	TGTGCCAGCAGCCCGGGTGGCTACGAGCAGTACTTC
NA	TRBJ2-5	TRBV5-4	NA	CASSLVQQETQYF	TGTGCCAGCAGCTTGGTGCAGCAAGAGACCCAGTACTTC
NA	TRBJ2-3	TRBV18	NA	CASSERSTDTQYF	TGTGCCAGCTCTGAGCGGAGCACAGATACGCAGTATTTT
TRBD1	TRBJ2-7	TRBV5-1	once	CASSLSGTGRLGEQYF	TGCGCCAGCAGCCTTTCGGGGACAGGGAGGCTCGGCGAGCAGTACTTC
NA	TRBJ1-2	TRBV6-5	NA	CASSYSPGNYGYTF	TGTGCCAGCAGTTACTCGCCGGGTAACTATGGCTACACCTTC
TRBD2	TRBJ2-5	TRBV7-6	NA	CASSTRTSGPGETQYF	TGTGCCAGCAGCACCCGGACTAGCGGTCCCGGAGAGACCCAGTACTTC
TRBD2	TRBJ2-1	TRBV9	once	CASSEGLAARYNEQFF	TGTGCCAGCAGCGAGGGTCTAGCGGCGCGCTACAATGAGCAGTTCTTC
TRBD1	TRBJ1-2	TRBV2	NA	CASSEQGDEGGYTF	TGTGCCAGCAGCGAACAGGGGGATGAGGGTGGCTACACCTTC
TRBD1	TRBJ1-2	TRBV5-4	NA	CASSVQGAHYGYTF	TGTGCCAGCAGCGTCCAGGGGGCCCACTATGGCTACACCTTC
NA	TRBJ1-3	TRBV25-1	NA	CASSEWGRGGNTIYF	TGTGCCAGCAGTGAATGGGGGAGGGGCGGAAACACCATATATTTT
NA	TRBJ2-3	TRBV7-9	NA	CASSLLGGGTDTQYF	TGTGCCAGCAGCTTATTAGGGGGTGGCACAGATACGCAGTATTTT
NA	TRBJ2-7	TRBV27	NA	CASSIFSYEQYF	TGTGCCAGCAGCATCTTCTCCTACGAGCAGTACTTC
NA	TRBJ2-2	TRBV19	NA	CASSRAGETGELFF	TGTGCCAGTAGTCGGGCAGGGGAAACCGGGGAGCTGTTTTTT
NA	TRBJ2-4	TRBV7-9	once	CASSATRDSKNIQYF	TGTGCCAGCAGCGCAACTAGGGATTCCAAAAACATTCAGTACTTC
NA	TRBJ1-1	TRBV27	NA	CASGRGNTEAFF	TGTGCCTCGGGCAGGGGCAACACTGAAGCTTTCTTT
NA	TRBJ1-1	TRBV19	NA	CASSIPRQRYDTEAFF	TGTGCCAGTAGTATACCGAGACAAAGGTACGACACTGAAGCTTTCTTT
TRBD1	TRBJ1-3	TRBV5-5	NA	CASSPWTGSRNTIYF	TGTGCCAGCAGCCCCTGGACAGGGAGTAGAAACACCATATATTTT
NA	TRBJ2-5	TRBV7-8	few	CASSFLGGEGETQYF	TGTGCCAGCAGCTTCCTAGGGGGAGAGGGGGAGACCCAGTACTTC
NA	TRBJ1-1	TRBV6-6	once	CASSYASLGGGEAFF	TGTGCCAGCAGTTACGCGAGCCTGGGTGGCGGTGAAGCTTTCTTT
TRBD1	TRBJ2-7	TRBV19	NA	CASSTTGVNGKVRAYEQYF	TGTGCCAGTAGTACCACAGGGGTCAATGGTAAAGTGCGGGCCTACGAGCAGTACTTC
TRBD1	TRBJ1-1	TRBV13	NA	CASTPSRTGDTEAFF	TGTGCCAGCACCCCGTCGAGGACAGGGGACACTGAAGCTTTCTTT
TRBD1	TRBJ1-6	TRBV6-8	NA	CASSQTGNSPLHF	TGTGCCAGCAGCCAGACAGGGAACTCACCCCTCCACTTT
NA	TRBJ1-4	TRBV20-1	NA	CSARVVEKLFF	TGCAGTGCTAGAGTAGTTGAAAAACTGTTTTTT
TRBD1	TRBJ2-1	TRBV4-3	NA	CASSPWTGSSYNEQFF	TGCGCCAGCAGCCCGTGGACAGGGAGCTCCTACAATGAGCAGTTCTTC
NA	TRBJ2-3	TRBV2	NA	CASCQGVGGGTQYF	TGTGCCAGTTGTCAGGGGGTCGGGGGCGGTACGCAGTATTTT
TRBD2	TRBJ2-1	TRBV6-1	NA	CASSEAIAGVDEQFF	TGTGCCAGCAGTGAAGCGATAGCGGGAGTGGATGAGCAGTTCTTC
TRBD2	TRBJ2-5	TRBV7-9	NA	CASSRGLAPQETQYF	TGTGCCAGCAGCCGAGGACTAGCTCCACAAGAGACCCAGTACTTC
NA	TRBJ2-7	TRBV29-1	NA	CSVCRGYEQYF	TGCAGCGTTTGCAGGGGTTACGAGCAGTACTTC
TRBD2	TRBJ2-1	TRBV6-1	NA	CASRGGDLGGNEQFF	TGTGCCAGCAGGGGGGGGGATTTGGGCGGCAATGAGCAGTTCTTC
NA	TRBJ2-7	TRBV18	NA	CASSPGVREQYF	TGTGCCAGCTCACCAGGAGTTCGCGAGCAGTACTTC
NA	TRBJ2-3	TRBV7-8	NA	CASTRWGEMTDTQYF	TGTGCCAGCACCCGGTGGGGGGAGATGACAGATACGCAGTATTTT
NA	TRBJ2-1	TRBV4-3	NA	CASSQVAGDEQFF	TGCGCCAGCAGCCAAGTGGCGGGCGATGAGCAGTTCTTC
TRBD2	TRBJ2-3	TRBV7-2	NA	CASSSGLAGRVSTDTQYF	TGTGCCAGCAGCTCGGGACTAGCGGGAAGGGTGAGCACAGATACGCAGTATTTT
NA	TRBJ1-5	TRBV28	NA	CATGGRRNPQHF	TGTGCCACCGGCGGGCGCCGCAACCCCCAGCATTTT
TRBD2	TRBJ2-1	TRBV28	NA	CASSFSGSSYNEQFF	TGTGCCAGCAGTTTTAGCGGGAGCAGTTACAATGAGCAGTTCTTC
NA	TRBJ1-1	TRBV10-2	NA	CASSERQGMNTEAFF	TGCGCCAGCAGTGAGCGGCAGGGGATGAACACTGAAGCTTTCTTT
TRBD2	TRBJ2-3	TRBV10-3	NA	CAMGGLAGTDTQYF	TGTGCCATGGGGGGACTAGCGGGCACAGATACGCAGTATTTT
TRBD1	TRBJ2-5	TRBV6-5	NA	CASSTGQGQETQYF	TGTGCCAGCAGTACCGGACAGGGACAAGAGACCCAGTACTTC
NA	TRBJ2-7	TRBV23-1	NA	CASPHDFVYEQYF	TGCGCCAGCCCCCACGACTTTGTCTACGAGCAGTACTTC
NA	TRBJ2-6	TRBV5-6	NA	CASSLSGAGANVLTF	TGTGCCAGCAGCTTGTCCGGGGCTGGGGCCAACGTCCTGACTTTC
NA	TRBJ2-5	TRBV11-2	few	CASSLVPGLVQETQYF	TGTGCCAGCAGCTTAGTCCCCGGACTCGTACAAGAGACCCAGTACTTC
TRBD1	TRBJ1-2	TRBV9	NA	CASSPPGQGLGRYTF	TGTGCCAGCAGCCCACCGGGACAGGGGCTGGGTCGCTACACCTTC
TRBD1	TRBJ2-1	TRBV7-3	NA	CASSYDRDRYNEQFF	TGTGCCAGCAGCTACGACCGGGACAGGTACAATGAGCAGTTCTTC
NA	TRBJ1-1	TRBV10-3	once	CAISPGWTVSMNTEAFF	TGTGCCATCAGCCCGGGGTGGACAGTAAGCATGAACACTGAAGCTTTCTTT
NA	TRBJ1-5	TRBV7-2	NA	CASRINAGGHQPQHF	TGTGCCAGCAGGATAAATGCGGGGGGCCATCAGCCCCAGCATTTT
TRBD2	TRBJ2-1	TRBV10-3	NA	CAITRTSGELAGYNEQFF	TGTGCCATCACCCGGACTAGCGGGGAATTGGCCGGATACAATGAGCAGTTCTTC
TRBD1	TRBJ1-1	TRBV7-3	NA	CASSLSGQGSSEAFF	TGTGCCAGCAGCTTATCAGGACAGGGATCTTCTGAAGCTTTCTTT
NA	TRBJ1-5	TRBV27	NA	CASSLVQGQPQHF	TGTGCCAGCAGTTTAGTTCAGGGGCAGCCCCAGCATTTT
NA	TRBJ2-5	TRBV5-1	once	CASSLTMASNKETQYF	TGCGCCAGCAGCTTGACCATGGCCTCAAATAAGGAGACCCAGTACTTC
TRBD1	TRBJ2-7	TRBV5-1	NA	CASSLAGTGAIYEQYF	TGCGCCAGCAGCTTGGCCGGGACAGGGGCAATCTACGAGCAGTACTTC
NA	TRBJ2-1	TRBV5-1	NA	CASRARDGTLRYNEQFF	TGCGCCAGCAGAGCCAGGGACGGGACTTTGCGCTACAATGAGCAGTTCTTC
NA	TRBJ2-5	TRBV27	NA	CASSPGSGSYKQTQYF	TGTGCCAGCAGTCCAGGCTCGGGATCCTACAAGCAGACCCAGTACTTC
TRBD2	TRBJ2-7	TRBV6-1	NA	CASSVGLAVSYEQYF	TGTGCCAGCAGTGTGGGACTAGCCGTCTCCTACGAGCAGTACTTC
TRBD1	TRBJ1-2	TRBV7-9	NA	CASSSSDRTYGYTF	TGTGCCAGCAGCTCCTCGGACAGGACATATGGCTACACCTTC
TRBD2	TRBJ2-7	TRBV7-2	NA	CASSLAYLLAGVEQYF	TGTGCCAGCAGCTTAGCCTACCTCCTAGCGGGAGTCGAGCAGTACTTC
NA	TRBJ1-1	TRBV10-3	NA	CAISDFEPSRTFF	TGTGCCATCAGTGATTTTGAACCTAGTAGGACTTTCTTT
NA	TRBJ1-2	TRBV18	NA	CASSPPGQLYGYTF	TGTGCCAGCTCACCACCGGGGCAGCTCTATGGCTACACCTTC